These 26 T cell receptor beta chains share one sample of origin, sequenced in a study of blood T cell repertoires in COVID-19. Only in-frame clones appear in the TCRdb table, and some are missing; sequencing was by immunoSEQ multiplex PCR. The sample has approximately 300,000 clones, about four fifths seen once. Material for sequencing was peripheral blood. The receptor set was obtained from a woman between 50 and 59 years old with acute or convalescent COVID-19.

The chain couples TRBV21-1 to TRBJ1-5; TRBD1 is taken as the D call from the table, unchecked against the DNA. TRBV21-1 is marked as a pseudogene. CDR3 length: 15 residues. This CDR3 is CASSTRQESNQPQHF. CDR3 nucleotide sequence: TGTGCCAGCAGCACCCGACAGGAGAGCAATCAGCCCCAGCATTTT.

The chain uses TRBV10-2 and TRBJ2-1, with TRBD2 matching 14 bases. CDR1 and CDR2 (germline): WSHSY, SAAADI. The CDR3 has 16 residues. Trimming removed 6 bases from V and 7 bases from J; junction bases left unmatched: 8. CDR3 residues: CASRGGTSGGSNEQFF. CDR3 DNA sequence: TGCGCCAGCAGGGGAGGGACTAGCGGGGGTTCAAATGAGCAGTTCTTC.

The V and J genes are TRBV6-5 and TRBJ1-1, with 7 positions matching TRBD1. Germline V gives CDR1 MNHEY, CDR2 SVGAGI. The trim removed 7 bases at V and 7 bases at J, leaving 12 bases unmatched. The CDR3 extends over 14 amino acids. The CDR3 bases are TGTGCCAGCATCGCGGACAGGATGTTACTTGAAGCTTTCTTT. Encoded protein: CASIADRMLLEAFF.

The chain recombines TRBV18 with TRBJ2-3, with 7 bases identical to TRBD2. The germline V gene encodes CDR1 KGHSH and CDR2 LQKENI. The CDR3 loop spans 14 amino acids. With V trimmed by 4 bases and J by 6 bases, 7 bases remained unmatched. CDR3 amino acids: CASSLSTSLDTQYF. In DNA, the CDR3 is TGTGCCAGCTCACTCTCGACTAGCCTGGATACGCAGTATTTT.

V gene TRBV6-1 combines with J gene TRBJ1-6; D not certain. Germline V CDR1 and CDR2: MNHNS, SASEGT. There are 14 residues in the CDR3. Trimming took 1 base from V and 9 from J, leaving 10 bases between them. The CDR3 sequence: CASSEDSSRSPLHF. As DNA, the CDR3 is TGTGCCAGCAGTGAAGACAGTTCTCGTTCACCCCTCCACTTT.

CDR3 sequence reads: CASSLAEGQGWDIQYF. DNA for the CDR3: TGTGCCAGCAGCTTAGCGGAGGGGCAGGGTTGGGACATTCAGTACTTC. The chain couples TRBV7-2 to TRBJ2-4; TRBD2 might be the D (6 bases). Germline values: CDR1 SGHTA, CDR2 FQGNSA. The V gene lost 0 bases and the J gene lost 8 bases, with 17 bases spanning the gap. The CDR3 contains 16 residues.

This chain links TRBV28 with TRBJ1-3, with unresolved D. CDR1 and CDR2 (germline): MDHEN, SYDVKM. The CDR3 is 14 residues long. Trimming removed 5 bases from V and 4 bases from J, with 12 bases in between. This chain's CDR3 is CASSAPVTGNTIYF. CDR3 bases: TGTGCCAGCAGTGCCCCAGTTACCGGAAACACCATATATTTT. The full variable domain, in which reference TRBV28 and TRBJ1-3 provide the parts outside the CDR3, is DVKVTQSSRYLVKRTGEKVFLECVQDMDHENMFWYRQDPGLGLRLIYFSYDVKMKEKGDIPEGYSVSREKKERFSLILESASTNQTSMYLCASSAPVTGNTIYFGEGSWLTVV.

This chain uses TRBV5-6 with TRBJ1-5; 7 bases fit TRBD1. Germline V gene lookup returns CDR1 SGHDT and CDR2 YYEEEE. The length of the CDR3 is 16 residues. After removal of 4 bases from V and 5 bases from J, the junction contained 12 bases not matched to a gene. The chain's CDR3 is CASSAIGDRVYQPQHF. CDR3 DNA: TGTGCCAGCAGCGCAATAGGAGACAGGGTTTATCAGCCCCAGCATTTT.

The V gene is TRBV11-2, the J gene TRBJ2-3; a weak D match, TRBD1 (8 bases). The CDR3 extends over 16 amino acids. V gave up 3 bases and J gave up 3 bases, with 16 bases separating them. Germline CDR1 is SGHAT and CDR2 is FQNNGV. The CDR3 sequence is CASSFITGGGTDTQYF. CDR3 nucleotide sequence: TGTGCCAGCAGCTTCATCACAGGGGGGGGGACAGATACGCAGTATTTT.

With respect to this clone: The same CDR3 also results from other DNA sequences found in this sample. The chain employs TRBV11-2 and TRBJ2-1; TRBD2 might be the D (5 bases). Per germline, CDR1 SGHAT and CDR2 FQNNGV. There are 14 residues in the CDR3. The V end was cut by 5 bases, the J end by 4 bases, with 12 bases between. DNA for the CDR3: TGTGCCAGCAGCCTCCTGAGGACTTACAATGAGCAGTTCTTC. Amino acids: CASSLLRTYNEQFF. The variable domain in full, with the rest retrieved from reference TRBV11-2 and TRBJ2-1, is EAGVAQSPRYKIIEKRQSVAFWCNPISGHATLYWYQQILGQGPKLLIQFQNNGVVDDSQLPKDRFSAERLKGVDSTLKIQPAKLEDSAVYLCASSLLRTYNEQFFGPGTRLTVL.

Comments on this clone: The same CDR3 arises from other DNA sequences in this sample as well. The chain couples TRBV5-6 to TRBJ2-7, with D possibly TRBD1 on 6 matching bases. Trimming removed 3 bases from V and 3 bases from J, with 10 bases in between. This CDR3 spans 13 amino acids. Germline V gene data show CDR1 as SGHDT and CDR2 as YYEEEE. CDR3 region: CASSSQGFYEQYV. In DNA, the CDR3 is TGTGCCAGCAGCTCACAGGGCTTCTACGAGCAGTACGTC.

The genes are TRBV6-6 and TRBJ1-2, with 9 bases aligning to TRBD1. V was clipped by 2 bases and J by 5 bases; unmatched bases: 9. The length of the CDR3 is 16 residues. CDR1 MNHNY and CDR2 SVGAGI come from the germline V gene (reference sequence). CDR3 sequence: CASSYPVAGTGYGYTF. CDR3 DNA: TGTGCCAGCAGTTACCCGGTCGCCGGGACAGGGTATGGCTACACCTTC.

The CDR3 bases are TGTGCCAGCAGTTATGATGGGGGACAAGACTATGGCTACACCTTC. It encodes CASSYDGGQDYGYTF. The chain has TRBV6-6 and TRBJ1-2; D possibly corresponds to TRBD1 (6 bases). The length of the CDR3 is 15 residues. Germline V CDR1 and CDR2: MNHNY, SVGAGI (reference sequence). Trimming left V 3 bases short and J 3 bases short, with 14 bases between.

This sequence joins TRBV10-2 and TRBJ2-7; the D gene is possibly TRBD2 (5 bases). Trimming stripped 8 bases from V and 3 bases from J, with 20 bases between. The CDR3 is 15 residues long. The germline V gene has CDR1 WSHSY and CDR2 SAAADI. The CDR3 loop is CASRRDVVGDYEQYF. The CDR3 region has the DNA TGCGCCAGCCGAAGAGACGTAGTGGGAGACTACGAGCAGTACTTC.

The rearrangement uses TRBV5-1 and TRBJ1-2; 8 bases agree with TRBD1. The germline CDR1 and CDR2 sequences are SGHRS and YFSETQ. CDR3 length: 14 amino acids. V lost 4 bases and J lost 5; bases outside the gene matches: 7. The CDR3 nucleotides read TGCGCCAGCAGCCCAGGACAGGGCGTGTATGGCTACACCTTC. Amino acids: CASSPGQGVYGYTF. The full variable domain, rest sourced from reference TRBV5-1 and TRBJ1-2, is KAGVTQTPRYLIKTRGQQVTLSCSPISGHRSVSWYQQTPGQGLQFLFEYFSETQRNKGNFPGRFSGRQFSNSRSEMNVSTLELGDSALYLCASSPGQGVYGYTFGSGTRLTVV.

This clone was recorded only once. The J gene is TRBJ1-1, the V gene TRBV10-1, with no clear D. The V gene's germline CDR1 is WNHNN and CDR2 SYGVQD (reference sequence). V was clipped by 6 bases and J by 1 base, with 6 bases between them. The CDR3 spans 12 residues. Here the CDR3 DNA reads TGCGCCAGCAGCCGGGAGAACACTGAAGCTTTCTTT. Residues: CASSRENTEAFF.

This chain joins TRBV6-5 and TRBJ2-7; TRBD1 is a possible D gene (5 bases). The V end lost 7 bases, the J end lost 5 bases, and 18 bases lay between the germline ends. Germline CDR1 reads MNHEY; CDR2 reads SVGAGI. This CDR3 region has 14 residues. CDR3 region: CASTRRGQANEQYV. For the CDR3, the DNA is TGTGCCAGCACCAGAAGGGGTCAGGCGAACGAGCAGTACGTC.

This chain connects TRBV5-1 to TRBJ1-1; a possible D gene is TRBD1 (5 bases). V lost 2 bases and J 4 bases, leaving 15 bases between the germline ends. CDR3 length equals 15 residues. Germline values: CDR1 SGHRS, CDR2 YFSETQ. The CDR3 DNA is TGCGCCAGCAGCTTTGGGAGGGGCGGTAGCACTGAAGCTTTCTTT. Its translation: CASSFGRGGSTEAFF.

The gene calls are TRBV4-1 and TRBJ1-5, with D unclear. Germline CDR1 reads MGHRA; CDR2 reads YSYEKL. The CDR3 has 16 residues. Trimming pared 0 bases from V and 6 bases from J, leaving 15 bases between. The CDR3 DNA sequence: TGCGCCAGCAGCCAAGATGCCCGTGAAGAGCTTCAGCCCCAGCATTTT. Protein product: CASSQDAREELQPQHF.

This chain connects TRBV19 to TRBJ1-3, with 8 bases lining up with TRBD1. Trimming cost V 4 bases and J 5 bases; bases outside gene matches: 7. CDR1 is LNHDA and CDR2 is SQIVND in the germline V gene (reference sequence). The CDR3 is 15 residues long. The CDR3 is CASSTPGTGRNTIYF. Written as DNA, the CDR3 is TGTGCCAGTAGTACACCAGGGACAGGAAGAAACACCATATATTTT.

This chain links TRBV19 with TRBJ1-2; D gene uncertain. Germline-derived CDR1 and CDR2 are LNHDA and SQIVND (reference sequence). V was shortened by 5 bases and J by 3 bases, with 10 bases between the two germline ends. CDR3 length equals 13 residues. In DNA, the CDR3 is TGTGCCAGTAGTTATCAGGCCCACTATGGCTACACCTTC. It translates to CASSYQAHYGYTF.

The chain links TRBV29-1 to TRBJ2-7, with TRBD1 identical over 7 bases. The CDR3 runs 12 residues. Trimming took 3 bases from V and 4 from J; bases not matched to a gene: 3. CDR1 is SQVTM and CDR2 is ANQGSEA in the germline V gene. The CDR3 spells CSVEGQSYEQYF. The CDR3 bases are TGCAGCGTTGAGGGACAGAGTTACGAGCAGTACTTC.

The chain couples TRBV12-5 to TRBJ1-5, with D maybe TRBD1 (6 bases). Trimming stripped 3 bases from V and 3 bases from J, with 9 bases between. The CDR3 length is 14 residues. The germline CDR1 and CDR2 sequences are LGHNT and FRNRAP. CDR3 coding DNA: TGTGCTAGTGGTTTATGGGACACCAATCAGCCCCAGCATTTT. This encodes CASGLWDTNQPQHF.

V is TRBV29-1 and J is TRBJ2-2; D is possibly TRBD1 (5 bases). The germline CDR1 and CDR2 sequences are SQVTM and ANQGSEA. V was clipped by 7 bases and J by 4 bases, with 10 bases between them. The CDR3 runs 12 residues. CDR3 nucleotides: TGCAGCGCCTCTGGGGCCACCGGGGAGCTGTTTTTT. It specifies CSASGATGELFF.

This chain links TRBV6-6 with TRBJ1-1, with a weak D call TRBD1 (5 bases). Germline V gene data show CDR1 as MNHNY and CDR2 as SVGAGI (reference sequence). Trimming removed 6 bases at V and 1 base at J, with 9 bases between. This CDR3 comprises 13 residues. The CDR3 region is CASRDQGNTEAFF. CDR3 bases: TGTGCCAGCAGGGACCAGGGGAACACTGAAGCTTTCTTT.

This chain uses TRBV19 with TRBJ1-2, with D perhaps TRBD1 (6 bases). With 4 bases removed from V and 3 bases from J, the gap between germline ends came to 21 bases. Germline V CDR1 and CDR2: LNHDA, SQIVND (reference sequence). The CDR3 runs to 17 residues. For the CDR3, the DNA is TGTGCCAGTAGTACCAGAACAGGGAAAGGGGACCACTATGGCTACACCTTC. This encodes CASSTRTGKGDHYGYTF. Filled out from reference TRBV19 and TRBJ1-2, the complete variable domain reads DGGITQSPKYLFRKEGQNVTLSCEQNLNHDAMYWYRQDPGQGLRLIYYSQIVNDFQKGDIAEGYSVSREKKESFPLTVTSAQKNPTAFYLCASSTRTGKGDHYGYTFGSGTRLTVV.